Presented here are 24 T cell receptor beta chains from one specimen sequenced in a study of control samples from healthy donors and cancer patients. Assay used: immunoSEQ multiplex PCR; TCRdb lists only in-frame clones, some missing. Of 70,000 to 100,000 clones listed, 91% are singletons. The sequencing sample was made of blood. These receptors came from a man in his fifties or sixties in good health.

Worth noting for this clone: Within the sample, other DNA sequences also encode this same CDR3. J is TRBJ2-3 and V is TRBV6-2 or TRBV6-3; D ambiguous. V was shortened by 2 bases and J by 6 bases, with 6 bases between the two germline ends. This CDR3 spans 12 amino acids. CDR1 MNHEY and CDR2 SVGEGT come from the germline V gene. The CDR3 reads CASSYVGDTQYF. In DNA form, the CDR3 reads TGTGCCAGCAGTTACGTGGGGGATACGCAGTATTTT.

V is TRBV19 and J is TRBJ1-5; weak D call: TRBD1 (5 bases). Germline CDR1 reads LNHDA; CDR2 reads SQIVND (reference sequence). The CDR3 has 17 residues. V was pared by 4 bases and J by 2 bases, with 18 bases between. CDR3 protein: CASSSHPGLAGNQPQHF. The CDR3 DNA is TGTGCCAGTAGTAGCCACCCGGGACTGGCCGGCAATCAGCCCCAGCATTTT.

This clone has just one count. The V gene is TRBV19, the J gene TRBJ1-1; 12 positions match TRBD1. This CDR3 contains 14 residues. Germline loops: CDR1 LNHDA, CDR2 SQIVND (reference sequence). J lost 6 bases, V lost 6 bases, and 5 bases had no gene match. CDR3: CASSTGTGGSEAFF. DNA for the CDR3: TGTGCCAGTAGCACCGGGACAGGGGGCTCTGAAGCTTTCTTT.

V usage is TRBV3-1 (or the pseudogene TRBV3-2) and J usage is TRBJ2-7, with 8 bases identical to TRBD1. With V trimmed by 3 bases and J by 1 base, 5 bases remained unmatched. Germline-derived CDR1 and CDR2 are LGHDT and YNNKEL (reference sequence). The CDR3 totals 15 residues. The CDR3 DNA reads as TGTGCCAGCAGCCACGACAGGGGATCTTCCTACGAGCAGTACTTC. This codes for CASSHDRGSSYEQYF.

The chain has TRBV6-4 and TRBJ2-6; no reliable D call. CDR1 MRHNA and CDR2 SNTAGT come from the germline V gene. V lost 5 bases to trimming and J lost 2 bases, with 13 bases between them. The CDR3 runs to 16 residues. CDR3 DNA: TGTGCCAGCAGTACCCTGCACGGACCTGGGGCCAACGTCCTGACTTTC. This codes for CASSTLHGPGANVLTF.

The gene calls are TRBV27 and TRBJ2-2; the D gene is possibly TRBD1 (5 bases). This CDR3 is built from 15 residues. V shed 6 bases and J shed 5 bases, with 16 bases lying between them. Per the germline V gene, CDR1 is MNHEY and CDR2 is SMNVEV (reference sequence). The CDR3 loop reads CASSLTGVYTGELFF. The CDR3 DNA reads TGTGCCAGCAGCCTCACAGGCGTGTATACCGGGGAGCTGTTTTTT.

The chain is built from TRBV27 and TRBJ1-1; perhaps TRBD1 as D (5 bases). Germline V gene lookup returns CDR1 MNHEY and CDR2 SMNVEV (reference sequence). The CDR3 has 14 residues. V shed 7 bases and J shed 7 bases, with 19 bases lying between them. The CDR3 region has the DNA TGTGCCAGCACCCAAGGGACGAACGGCGGTGAAGCTTTCTTT. Amino acids: CASTQGTNGGEAFF.

V usage is TRBV5-6 and J usage is TRBJ2-5; a possible D gene is TRBD2 (6 bases). Per germline, CDR1 SGHDT and CDR2 YYEEEE. V was cut by 1 base and J by 10 bases, with 17 bases left in between. This CDR3 spans 14 amino acids. As DNA, the CDR3 is TGTGCCAGCAGCTTGTATGCGGGGAAAGAGGTCCAGTACTTC. Protein sequence: CASSLYAGKEVQYF.

CDR3 DNA sequence: TGTGCCAGCAGCTTGGGGACAGGGTTATCTGGGGCCAACGTCCTGACTTTC. Amino acid sequence: CASSLGTGLSGANVLTF. V gene TRBV7-9 combines with J gene TRBJ2-6; 9 bases are a match to TRBD1. V shed 3 bases, J shed 1 base, and the junction held 4 bases outside the gene matches. CDR1 and CDR2 from the germline V gene are SEHNR and FQNEAQ (reference sequence). The CDR3 sequence is 17 residues long.

The gene calls are TRBV2 and TRBJ2-7, with D possibly TRBD2 on 7 matching bases. Germline values: CDR1 SNHLY, CDR2 FYNNEI. The germline V and J ends were trimmed by 6 bases and 3 bases, with 15 bases remaining between them. The CDR3 loop spans 14 amino acids. CDR3 region: CASSVQGGVYEQYF. The CDR3 DNA sequence: TGTGCCAGCAGCGTACAGGGAGGGGTCTACGAGCAGTACTTC.

The chain is built from TRBV30 and TRBJ2-2; the D gene is possibly TRBD1 (5 bases). Germline-derived CDR1 and CDR2 are GTSNPN and SVGIG (reference sequence). V gave up 3 bases and J gave up 4 bases, with 15 bases separating them. The CDR3 totals 15 residues. DNA for the CDR3: TGTGCCTGGAGCCCAGGGCCCCAAATCACCGGGGAGCTGTTTTTT. Amino acids: CAWSPGPQITGELFF.

The chain combines TRBV5-6 with TRBJ1-1; D remains ambiguous. Germline CDR1 and CDR2: SGHDT and YYEEEE. Trimming left V 0 bases short and J 1 base short, with 4 bases between. There are 13 residues in the CDR3. The CDR3 is CASSLGANTEAFF. For the CDR3, the DNA is TGTGCCAGCAGCTTGGGGGCGAACACTGAAGCTTTCTTT.

J is TRBJ2-7 and V is TRBV6-5; 11 bases are shared with TRBD1. CDR3 length: 14 amino acids. The germline gives CDR1 MNHEY, CDR2 SVGAGI. V lost 6 bases to trimming and J lost 5 bases; unmatched junction nucleotides: 6. The CDR3 bases are TGTGCCAGCAGAAGGACAGGGGGCGTCAACGAGCAGTACTTC. It specifies CASRRTGGVNEQYF.

The J gene is TRBJ2-3, the V gene TRBV12-5; TRBD2 might be the D (6 bases). V was trimmed by 5 bases and J by 9 bases, leaving 21 bases between them. Germline loops: CDR1 LGHNT, CDR2 FRNRAP. This CDR3 comprises 15 residues. CDR3 amino acids: CASGKGTGADKTQYF. The CDR3 bases are TGTGCTAGTGGTAAGGGGACTGGAGCAGATAAGACGCAGTATTTT.

This chain links TRBV7-2 with TRBJ2-7; no firm D call. Trimming cost V 6 bases and J 2 bases, with 11 bases left between them. Germline V gives CDR1 SGHTA, CDR2 FQGNSA. The CDR3 covers 13 residues. CDR3 sequence reads: CASSSDPPYEQYF. The CDR3 nucleotides are TGTGCCAGCAGTTCTGACCCTCCCTACGAGCAGTACTTC.

The V gene is TRBV6-6, the J gene TRBJ1-4; D not resolved. Germline assignment: CDR1 MNHNY and CDR2 SVGAGI (reference sequence). V was clipped by 0 bases and J by 7 bases, with 3 bases between them. The CDR3 spans 12 residues. The CDR3 sequence: CASSYSSEKLFF. The CDR3 DNA sequence: TGTGCCAGCAGTTACTCCTCTGAAAAACTGTTTTTT.

The rearrangement links TRBV19 to TRBJ1-1; possible D gene TRBD1, 6 bases. CDR3 length: 14 amino acids. CDR1 is LNHDA, CDR2 SQIVND, per germline (reference sequence). Trimming shortened V by 7 bases and J by 0 bases, and 12 bases separated the two germline ends. This chain's CDR3 is CASNRDNLNTEAFF. The CDR3 DNA sequence: TGTGCCAGTAACAGGGACAATTTGAACACTGAAGCTTTCTTT.

The V and J genes are TRBV24-1 and TRBJ1-1; D uncertain. Germline V gene data show CDR1 as KGHDR and CDR2 as SFDVKD. The CDR3 consists of 13 residues. The germline V and J ends were trimmed by 2 bases and 1 base, with 4 bases remaining between them. CDR3 in amino acids: CATSDSGNTEAFF. The DNA of the CDR3 is TGTGCCACCAGTGATTCGGGGAACACTGAAGCTTTCTTT.

The gene calls are TRBV11-3 and TRBJ2-3; D possibly uses TRBD1 or TRBD2 (6 bases each). This CDR3 comprises 15 residues. Per germline, CDR1 SGHNT and CDR2 YENEEA. V was cut by 1 base and J by 2 bases, with 10 bases left in between. CDR3 sequence: CASSLGGAITDTQYF. The CDR3 region has the DNA TGTGCCAGCAGCTTAGGGGGGGCCATCACAGATACGCAGTATTTT.

This rearrangement joins TRBV6-5 to TRBJ2-4; D is perhaps TRBD2 (6 bases). There are 14 residues in the CDR3. V was cut by 2 bases and J by 7 bases, with 12 bases left in between. Germline V CDR1 and CDR2: MNHEY, SVGAGI. This CDR3 is CASSYGLGGNIQYF. The CDR3 bases are TGTGCCAGCAGTTACGGACTCGGAGGGAACATTCAGTACTTC.

This chain links TRBV2 with TRBJ1-4, with unresolved D. Trimming removed 3 bases from V and 0 bases from J, with 8 bases in between. The germline V gene has CDR1 SNHLY and CDR2 FYNNEI. The CDR3 runs 15 residues. Here the CDR3 reads CASSDSGSTNEKLFF. The CDR3 DNA follows: TGTGCCAGCAGTGATTCGGGTTCAACTAATGAAAAACTGTTTTTT.

In its sample, this clone was seen once. This sequence joins TRBV6-5 and TRBJ1-3, with D maybe TRBD1 (6 bases). CDR1 is MNHEY, CDR2 SVGAGI, per germline. The CDR3 length is 14 residues. Trimming shortened V by 1 base and J by 8 bases, and 12 bases separated the two germline ends. CDR3 residues: CASSYLGHRDTIYF. The CDR3 bases are TGTGCCAGCAGTTACTTGGGACATAGAGACACCATATATTTT.

CDR3 DNA: TGCGCCAGCAGCTTTGACAGGGGAAGTGAAGCTTTCTTT. Translating it yields CASSFDRGSEAFF. The rearrangement links TRBV5-1 to TRBJ1-1; TRBD1 matches at 8 bases. Germline V CDR1 and CDR2: SGHRS, YFSETQ. The J segment lost 7 bases and the V segment lost 2 bases, leaving 4 bases of the junction unmatched. CDR3 size: 13 residues.

The rearrangement uses TRBV18 and TRBJ1-1; D is unclear. The CDR3 extends over 13 amino acids. Germline assignment: CDR1 KGHSH and CDR2 LQKENI. V was shortened by 4 bases and J by 1 base, with 7 bases between the two germline ends. Written as DNA, the CDR3 is TGTGCCAGCTCACTTAAGGAGAACACTGAAGCTTTCTTT. Its translation is CASSLKENTEAFF.